This section outlines one TCR beta chain sequence together with its context. This entry comes from a study of blood T cell repertoires in COVID-19. At the level of the study: There were acute and convalescent COVID-19 samples, and they came from the United States, Italy and Spain. PBMCs, B-cell-depleted T cells, or T cells were the source of the cDNA or gDNA that made up the material.

Germline CDR1 reads SEHNR; CDR2 reads FQNEAQ (reference sequence). Deletions cut 0 bases from V and 10 bases from J, with 9 bases between. This CDR3 is 12 amino acids long. In the authors' methods: Estimated nucleated cell counts came from reference gene primer amplification. The repertoire was sequenced with immunoSEQ multiplex PCR; TCRdb's copy has only in-frame clones and lacks some. V, J and clone size are those of that table, while D and trimming were read from the DNA. The data contain tens of thousands of clones, around 83% of them singletons. The TCR sequence derives from a man between 65 and 85 years old with active COVID-19. Sequenced sample: peripheral blood. The rearrangement links TRBV7-9 to TRBJ2-5; D unresolved. CDR3 region: CASSLAEPYQYF. The CDR3 DNA sequence: TGTGCCAGCAGCTTAGCCGAACCCTACCAGTACTTC.